The present T cell receptor (beta chain) was sequenced within a study of metastatic and nonmetastatic thyroid tumors. The CDR3 covers 14 residues. V lost 4 bases and J 0 bases, leaving 7 bases between the germline ends. Per germline, CDR1 PRHDT and CDR2 FYEKMQ (reference sequence). This clone occurred many times. Its cognate antigen is unknown. TCRdb recomputed clones from the PCR reads via MiXCR. Among around 59,000 clones, 15% to 20% were seen once, and the ten largest hold just under 9.5%. Study-level points and caveats: Reported TCR beta diversity, measured in blood and tumor, was significantly higher for malignant thyroid tumors than for benign nodules.

Each patient came to thyroid surgery without any prior treatment (of any kind). This receptor was identified in a male donor with papillary thyroid cancer or a benign thyroid nodule (not recorded which). Some clones in this sample may be carry-over from other donors' samples. Sample: blood. The gene calls are TRBV13 and TRBJ1-5; D is ambiguous. The CDR3 region is CASSWGVSNQPQHF. For the CDR3, the DNA is TGTGCCAGCAGCTGGGGTGTTAGCAATCAGCCCCAGCATTTT. The variable domain in full, with the rest retrieved from reference TRBV13 and TRBJ1-5, is AAGVIQSPRHLIKEKRETATLKCYPIPRHDTVYWYQQGPGQDPQFLISFYEKMQSDKGSIPDRFSAQQFSDYHSELNMSSLELGDSALYFCASSWGVSNQPQHFGDGTRLSIL.